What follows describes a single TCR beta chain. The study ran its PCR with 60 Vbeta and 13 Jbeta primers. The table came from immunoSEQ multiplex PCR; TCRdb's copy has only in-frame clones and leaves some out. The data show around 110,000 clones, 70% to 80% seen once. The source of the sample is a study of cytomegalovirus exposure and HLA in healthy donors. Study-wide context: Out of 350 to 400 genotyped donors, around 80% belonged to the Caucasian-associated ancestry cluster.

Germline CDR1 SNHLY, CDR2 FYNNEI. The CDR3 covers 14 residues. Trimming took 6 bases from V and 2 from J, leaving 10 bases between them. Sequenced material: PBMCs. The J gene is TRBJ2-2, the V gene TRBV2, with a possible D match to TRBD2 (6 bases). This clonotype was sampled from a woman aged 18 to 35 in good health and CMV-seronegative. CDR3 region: CASRTGANTGELFF. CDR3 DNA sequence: TGTGCCAGCAGAACGGGAGCTAACACCGGGGAGCTGTTTTTT. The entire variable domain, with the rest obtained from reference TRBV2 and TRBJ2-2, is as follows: EPEVTQTPSHQVTQMGQEVILRCVPISNHLYFYWYRQILGQKVEFLVSFYNNEISEKSEIFDDQFSVERPDGSNFTLKIRSTKLEDSAMYFCASRTGANTGELFFGEGSRLTVL.